The clone carrying this T cell receptor beta chain was recorded at least ten times. Its target is not known. Time point defined: newly diagnosed GD, antithyroid drugs for less than 3 months. PBMC-derived RNA was used for the TCR library. Trimming took 3 bases from V and 3 from J, leaving 12 bases between them. Germline assignment: CDR1 DFQATT and CDR2 SNEGSKA (reference sequence). The CDR3 sequence is 14 residues long. The data are from a study of regulatory T cells in long-lasting Graves disease. Building of the TCR beta libraries involved iRepertoire HTBI primers and Arm-PCR of CDR3 regions. MiXCR, run by TCRdb on the multiplex PCR reads, gives a single entry per CDR3 protein. The sample yields about 610,000 distinct CDR3 sequences, 15% to 20% seen once. Overall study results and limits: Among the persistent patients, approximately 2,900 public clonotypes were shared, more than the 950 to 1,000 shared among new patients.

The same sample was also studied in work on T cells in Graves' hyperthyroidism and ophthalmopathy. As that study records: The model identified upcoming ophthalmopathy a median approximately six months ahead of onset.

This chain links TRBV20-1 with TRBJ2-1; D perhaps matches TRBD2 (6 bases). This clonotype was sampled from a man aged 18 to 29 with Graves disease. Specimen: peripheral blood mononuclear cells (PBMCs), collected at new diagnosis, from a patient treated with antithyroid drugs. This CDR3 reads CSASASVNYNEQFF. CDR3 sequence (DNA): TGCAGTGCTAGTGCTAGCGTTAACTACAATGAGCAGTTCTTC.